One sample yielded the 13 T cell receptor beta chains listed below, sequenced in a study of T cell responses to AZD1222 COVID-19 vaccine. This table comes from immunoSEQ multiplex PCR, and its TCRdb copy is limited to in-frame clones, with some not included. In the table there are roughly 120,000 clones, more than 75% of which are singletons. Source: peripheral blood, taken 28 days after the second AZD1222 dose. The receptors originated from an adult who received the AZD1222 COVID-19 vaccine.

The chain employs TRBV9 and TRBJ1-1; D is possibly TRBD1 (6 bases). There are 15 residues in the CDR3. Germline CDR1 and CDR2: SGDLS and YYNGEE. The ends were cut back, 2 bases at V and 3 bases at J, with 14 bases in the middle. CDR3 nucleotide sequence: TGTGCCAGCAGCGTGAAGACGGGACAAGACACTGAAGCTTTCTTT. It yields the protein CASSVKTGQDTEAFF.

The rearrangement joins TRBV7-2 to TRBJ1-1; perhaps TRBD1 as D (5 bases). V was cut by 6 bases and J by 4 bases, with 12 bases left in between. Germline CDR1 SGHTA, CDR2 FQGNSA. The CDR3 is 13 residues long. The CDR3 sequence is CASSPGPLTEAFF. The CDR3, as DNA: TGTGCCAGCAGTCCAGGGCCTCTCACTGAAGCTTTCTTT. Full variable domain (rest looked up from reference TRBV7-2 and TRBJ1-1): GAGVSQSPSNKVTEKGKDVELRCDPISGHTALYWYRQSLGQGLEFLIYFQGNSAPDKSGLPSDRFSAERTGGSVSTLTIQRTQQEDSAVYLCASSPGPLTEAFFGQGTRLTVV.

The J gene is TRBJ2-1, the V gene TRBV30; D possibly corresponds to TRBD2 (5 bases). CDR3 length equals 13 residues. CDR1 and CDR2 from the germline V gene are GTSNPN and SVGIG (reference sequence). The V end lost 5 bases, the J end lost 9 bases, and 17 bases lay between the germline ends. The CDR3 DNA sequence: TGTGCCTGGGGGCACGGGATCCCAGGTGAGCAGTTCTTC. It translates to CAWGHGIPGEQFF. Combining the CDR3 with reference TRBV30 and TRBJ2-1 gives the whole variable domain SQTIHQWPATLVQPVGSPLSLECTVEGTSNPNLYWYRQAAGRGLQLLFYSVGIGQISSEVPQNLSASRPQDRQFILSSKKLLLSDSGFYLCAWGHGIPGEQFFGPGTRLTVL.

This clone showed up just once. The V gene is TRBV6-5, the J gene TRBJ1-2; D may be TRBD1 (5 bases). The CDR3 is 14 amino acids. The V and J ends lost 7 bases and 8 bases respectively, with 20 bases between them. Germline CDR1 and CDR2: MNHEY and SVGAGI. The CDR3 DNA sequence: TGTGCCAGCACCTTCGGGACGCCTAGGGACGGCTACACCTTC. This encodes CASTFGTPRDGYTF.

This clone occurred once. CDR3 residues: CATSPIGEEQFF. In DNA form, the CDR3 reads TGTGCCACCAGCCCCATTGGAGAAGAGCAGTTCTTC. The gene calls are TRBV15 and TRBJ2-1, with D uncertain. The CDR3 has 12 residues. Trimming cost V 5 bases and J 10 bases, with 12 bases left between them. The germline gives CDR1 LNHNV, CDR2 YYDKDF (reference sequence).

J is TRBJ1-1 and V is TRBV6-5, with TRBD1 as a possible D gene (5 bases). V gave up 10 bases and J gave up 1 base, with 7 bases separating them. Germline CDR1 and CDR2: MNHEY and SVGAGI. There are 11 residues in the CDR3. The CDR3 DNA reads TGTGCCACAACAGGGAACACTGAAGCTTTCTTT. Protein sequence: CATTGNTEAFF.

This chain uses TRBV5-6 with TRBJ1-2; D not certain. Deletions cut 4 bases from V and 7 bases from J, with 17 bases between. Germline assignment: CDR1 SGHDT and CDR2 YYEEEE. The CDR3 covers 14 residues. This chain's CDR3 is CASSQPDGLLGYTF. DNA for the CDR3: TGTGCCAGCAGCCAACCGGACGGACTCCTTGGCTACACCTTC.

The V and J genes are TRBV13 and TRBJ1-1; D unresolved. From germline, CDR1 is PRHDT and CDR2 FYEKMQ (reference sequence). There are 12 residues in the CDR3. Trimming shortened V by 5 bases and J by 2 bases, and 6 bases separated the two germline ends. In nucleotides, the CDR3 is TGTGCCAGCAGCCCCCACAACACTGAAGCTTTCTTT. It specifies CASSPHNTEAFF.

This chain connects TRBV7-9 to TRBJ1-6; a weak D match, TRBD1 (5 bases). The germline V and J ends were trimmed by 5 bases and 7 bases, with 9 bases remaining between them. The length of the CDR3 is 13 residues. In germline, CDR1 is SEHNR, CDR2 FQNEAQ (reference sequence). CDR3 DNA sequence: TGTGCCAGCAGCCGGGGCGCGAATTCACCCCTCCACTTT. This gives the protein CASSRGANSPLHF.

The rearrangement joins TRBV6-5 to TRBJ1-2; D may be TRBD1 (5 bases). The CDR3 is 15 amino acids. The V and J ends lost 2 bases and 4 bases respectively, with 14 bases between them. CDR1 and CDR2 (germline): MNHEY, SVGAGI. This CDR3 reads CASSYNEGRGYGYTF. The CDR3 coding sequence is TGTGCCAGCAGTTACAATGAGGGGCGAGGCTATGGCTACACCTTC.

The CDR3: CATSSERRRADTQYF. The CDR3 bases are TGTGCCACCAGCAGTGAAAGGAGACGGGCAGATACGCAGTATTTT. The chain combines TRBV15 with TRBJ2-3; D call uncertain. Germline assignment: CDR1 LNHNV and CDR2 YYDKDF (reference sequence). The CDR3 has 15 amino acids. V dropped 3 bases and J dropped 4 bases, with 14 bases sitting between them.

The chain combines TRBV9 with TRBJ2-1, with 10 bases lining up with TRBD2. With V trimmed by 0 bases and J by 4 bases, 4 bases remained unmatched. Germline CDR1 is SGDLS and CDR2 is YYNGEE. The CDR3 is 16 amino acids. This CDR3 is CASSVGSGGGYNEQFF. For the CDR3, the DNA is TGTGCCAGCAGCGTAGGGAGCGGGGGGGGATACAATGAGCAGTTCTTC.

This sequence joins TRBV6-5 and TRBJ2-7, with 7 bases identical to TRBD2. Germline loops: CDR1 MNHEY, CDR2 SVGAGI. The J segment lost 2 bases and the V segment lost 8 bases, leaving 12 bases of the junction unmatched. This CDR3 is built from 15 residues. This chain's CDR3 is CASQVASGRPYEQYF. In DNA, the CDR3 is TGTGCCAGCCAAGTTGCTAGCGGACGTCCCTACGAGCAGTACTTC.